This TCR beta chain was documented in a study of blood T cell repertoires in COVID-19. Study-level information: Nucleic acid was either cDNA or gDNA, and it came from T cells, B-cell-depleted T cells, or PBMCs.

TCRdb keeps only in-frame clones here, not all; method: immunoSEQ multiplex PCR. The top ten clones hold 7.7% of a sample with 90,000 to 150,000 clones, 87% of them seen once. Trimming removed 7 bases from V and 5 bases from J, with 8 bases in between. The CDR3 is made up of 10 amino acids. Germline loops: CDR1 DFQATT, CDR2 SNEGSKA (reference sequence). This TCR derives from a human donor in a cohort sampled during active COVID-19. The sequenced sample was peripheral blood. This chain connects TRBV20-1 to TRBJ2-5; D unresolved. CDR3 sequence reads: CSGLDETQYF. In DNA form, the CDR3 reads TGCAGTGGGCTAGACGAGACCCAGTACTTC.